This is a list of T cell receptor beta chains from one sample in a study of CD8+CD57+ T cells in acquired aplastic anemia. TCRdb recomputed calls from the reads with MiXCR, one row per CDR3 protein. The table has about 270,000 distinct CDR3 sequences, approximately 57% seen once; the top ten hold 6.5% to 10%. The sample taken for sequencing was sorted CD4+, CD8+, or CD8+CD57+ T cells (not recorded which) from PBMCs. The receptors stem from a human donor with severe aplastic anemia or a healthy control (not recorded which). CDR3s include the opening cysteine and the closing phenylalanine or tryptophan. The D gene is left open where the match is weak. Rows may omit the clone size; those that give it use once, few, many or a size class.

D gene	V gene	J gene	clone size	CDR3 protein	CDR3 DNA
-	TRBV25-1	TRBJ1-5	-	CASSVVPGALNQPQHF	TGTGCCAGTAGTGTTGTCCCAGGGGCTCTTAATCAGCCCCAGCATTTT
TRBD2	TRBV6-5	TRBJ2-3	many	CASSYEAGGPDTQYF	TGTGCCAGCAGTTACGAGGCGGGGGGGCCAGATACGCAGTATTTT
-	TRBV29-1	TRBJ2-5	few	CSVGMYQETQYF	TGCAGCGTTGGTATGTACCAAGAGACCCAGTACTTC
TRBD2	TRBV20-1	TRBJ2-5	many	CSASGGGATQETQYF	TGCAGTGCTAGTGGCGGGGGGGCCACCCAAGAGACCCAGTACTTC
TRBD1	TRBV7-3	TRBJ2-3	-	CASSLRQGMIDTQYF	TGTGCCAGCAGCTTACGACAGGGCATGATAGATACGCAGTATTTT
-	TRBV7-9	TRBJ2-5	many	CASRRGTTQETQYF	TGTGCCAGCAGGCGGGGGACAACCCAAGAGACCCAGTACTTC
-	TRBV30	TRBJ2-5	many	CAWRGWNQETQYF	TGTGCCTGGAGGGGCTGGAACCAAGAGACCCAGTACTTC
-	TRBV2	TRBJ2-3	-	CASSAGASTDTQYF	TGTGCCAGCAGTGCGGGCGCAAGCACAGATACGCAGTATTTT
-	TRBV30	TRBJ2-5	many	CAWETGQETQYF	TGTGCCTGGGAGACAGGTCAAGAGACCCAGTACTTC
-	TRBV29-1	TRBJ2-3	-	CSVEGHGTDTQYF	TGCAGCGTGGAAGGACACGGGACAGATACGCAGTATTTT
TRBD1	TRBV20-1	TRBJ1-3	-	CSAIGRGRGNTIYF	TGCAGTGCTATAGGTAGGGGCAGGGGGAACACCATATATTTT
-	TRBV20-1	TRBJ2-3	-	CSASARITDTQYF	TGCAGTGCTAGTGCCCGAATTACAGATACGCAGTATTTT
-	TRBV2	TRBJ1-3	many	CASSLDSMGLFAGNTIYF	TGTGCCAGCAGTTTGGACAGCATGGGCCTCTTCGCTGGAAACACCATATATTTT
TRBD2	TRBV25-1	TRBJ2-1	-	CASNGGGTSGHNEQFF	TGTGCCAGTAACGGGGGAGGGACTAGCGGACACAATGAGCAGTTCTTC
-	TRBV25-1	TRBJ1-6	-	CASTSDVSSYNSPLHF	TGTGCCAGCACCTCGGACGTGAGCTCCTATAATTCACCCCTCCACTTT